This T cell receptor (beta chain) was sequenced in a study of blood T cell repertoires in COVID-19. For the study at large: Sample material is recorded as cDNA or gDNA derived from T cells, B-cell-depleted T cells, or PBMCs.

In the authors' methods: Reference gene primer amplification gave estimated nucleated cell counts. Repertoires were generated with immunoSEQ multiplex PCR, while TCRdb's copy carries only in-frame clones and drops some. From that table come the V and J calls and clone size; the DNA was used to work out D and trimming. The sample lists roughly 88,000 clones, approximately 79% seen once, with more than 15% in the top ten. The CDR3 consists of 14 residues. Germline lookup yields CDR1 SGHRS and CDR2 YFSETQ. V shed 3 bases and J shed 2 bases, with 8 bases lying between them. The source material was peripheral blood. The clonotype originates from a woman aged 80 or over with active or convalescent COVID-19. The chain couples TRBV5-1 to TRBJ2-2, with D perhaps matching TRBD1 (6 bases). The CDR3 nucleotides read TGCGCCAGCAGCTCGGACAGAAACACCGGGGAGCTGTTTTTT. Protein product: CASSSDRNTGELFF.